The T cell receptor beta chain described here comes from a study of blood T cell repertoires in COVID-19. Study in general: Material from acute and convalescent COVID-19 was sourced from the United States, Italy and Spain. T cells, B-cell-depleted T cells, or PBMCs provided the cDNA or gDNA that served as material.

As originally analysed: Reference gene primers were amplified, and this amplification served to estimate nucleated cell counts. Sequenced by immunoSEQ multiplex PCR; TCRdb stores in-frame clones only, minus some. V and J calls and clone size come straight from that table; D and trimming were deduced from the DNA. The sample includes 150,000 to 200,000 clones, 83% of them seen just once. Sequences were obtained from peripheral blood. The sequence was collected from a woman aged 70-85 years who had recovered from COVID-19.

The CDR3 nucleotides read TGTGCCAGCAGCTTAGGACGGACAGCCACAGATACGCAGTATTTT. The encoded protein is CASSLGRTATDTQYF. This sequence joins TRBV7-6 and TRBJ2-3, with TRBD1 as a possible D gene (6 bases). The CDR3 length is 15 residues. V dropped 1 base and J dropped 2 bases, with 10 bases sitting between them. Germline CDR1 SGHVS, CDR2 FNYEAQ.